A single sample is the source of the 21 T cell receptor beta chains below, sequenced in a study of blood T cell repertoires in COVID-19. Method: immunoSEQ multiplex PCR; TCRdb's copy keeps in-frame clones and lacks some. The sample lists 100,000 to 150,000 clones, roughly nine tenths seen once, with about 3.5% in the top ten. The sample was peripheral blood. The receptors shown here come from a man aged 50-59 years with active COVID-19.

The CDR3 coding sequence is TGTGCCAGCAGCGCCGGACAGAACACTGAAGCTTTCTTT. It yields the protein CASSAGQNTEAFF. V is TRBV9 and J is TRBJ1-1; D may be TRBD1 (5 bases). The germline V gene has CDR1 SGDLS and CDR2 YYNGEE. The length of the CDR3 is 13 residues. Between the trimmed V and J ends, which lost 3 bases and 1 base, there was a span of 7 bases. The full variable domain, in which reference TRBV9 and TRBJ1-1 provide the parts outside the CDR3, is DSGVTQTPKHLITATGQRVTLRCSPRSGDLSVYWYQQSLDQGLQFLIQYYNGEERAKGNILERFSAQQFPDLHSELNLSSLELGDSALYFCASSAGQNTEAFFGQGTRLTVV.

This clone was found a few times. The chain recombines TRBV4-2 with TRBJ1-6; possible D gene TRBD1, 6 bases. Per germline, CDR1 LGHNA and CDR2 YNFKEQ. The CDR3 runs to 15 residues. The V end was cut by 4 bases, the J end by 7 bases, with 14 bases between. The CDR3 loop is CASSRQQGYNSPLHF. CDR3 nucleotides: TGTGCCAGCAGCCGCCAACAGGGATACAATTCACCCCTCCACTTT.

This clone has a single count. V is TRBV15 and J is TRBJ2-3; TRBD1 aligns across 7 bases. CDR3 length equals 17 residues. V lost 0 bases and J lost 0; bases outside the gene matches: 6. The germline CDR1 and CDR2 sequences are LNHNV and YYDKDF (reference sequence). The CDR3 DNA follows: TGTGCCACCAGCAGAGACCGAGGACAGGCTAGCACAGATACGCAGTATTTT. The encoded protein is CATSRDRGQASTDTQYF.

Points on this clone: In the same sample, other DNA sequences code for this CDR3. The rearrangement links TRBV18 to TRBJ1-2; D is unresolved. Trimming pared 0 bases from V and 5 bases from J, leaving 7 bases between. Looked up from germline, CDR1 is KGHSH and CDR2 is LQKENI. CDR3 length equals 13 residues. CDR3 in DNA: TGTGCCAGCTCACCACCTACAGCTTATGGCTACACCTTC. It specifies CASSPPTAYGYTF.

This chain links TRBV15 with TRBJ2-1, with D uncertain. V gave up 2 bases and J gave up 5 bases, with 4 bases separating them. Looked up from germline, CDR1 is LNHNV and CDR2 is YYDKDF (reference sequence). The CDR3 is 12 residues long. DNA for the CDR3: TGTGCCACCAGCAGACCTGACAATGAGCAGTTCTTC. Translating gives CATSRPDNEQFF.

The rearrangement uses TRBV30 and TRBJ1-3; D is possibly TRBD1 (5 bases). Germline V CDR1 and CDR2: GTSNPN, SVGIG (reference sequence). The CDR3 is 16 residues long. Trimming took off 0 bases at V and 0 bases at J, with 12 bases between the two ends. The CDR3 DNA sequence: TGTGCCTGGAGTGTCTCGGGACTGATCTCTGGAAACACCATATATTTT. This encodes CAWSVSGLISGNTIYF. The full variable domain, rest sourced from reference TRBV30 and TRBJ1-3, is SQTIHQWPATLVQPVGSPLSLECTVEGTSNPNLYWYRQAAGRGLQLLFYSVGIGQISSEVPQNLSASRPQDRQFILSSKKLLLSDSGFYLCAWSVSGLISGNTIYFGEGSWLTVV.

This chain joins TRBV9 and TRBJ2-3, with TRBD2 matching over 7 bases. CDR1 is SGDLS and CDR2 is YYNGEE in the germline V gene. The CDR3 extends over 15 amino acids. The V gene end was trimmed by 4 bases and the J gene end by 3 bases; junction bases not matched to a gene: 8. The CDR3 region has the DNA TGTGCCAGCAGCCTTCGGGGGGTGGAAACAGATACGCAGTATTTT. It is translated as CASSLRGVETDTQYF.

The gene calls are TRBV18 and TRBJ1-3, with 10 bases identical to TRBD1. V dropped 2 bases and J dropped 0; count of bases not matched to a gene: 1. The CDR3 consists of 16 residues. CDR1 KGHSH and CDR2 LQKENI come from the germline V gene. The CDR3 bases are TGTGCCAGCTCACCAGGACAGGGGGACTCTGGAAACACCATATATTTT. Its protein product is CASSPGQGDSGNTIYF. The full variable domain, with the rest looked up from reference TRBV18 and TRBJ1-3, is NAGVMQNPRHLVRRRGQEARLRCSPMKGHSHVYWYRQLPEEGLKFMVYLQKENIIDESGMPKERFSAEFPKEGPSILRIQQVVRGDSAAYFCASSPGQGDSGNTIYFGEGSWLTVV.

The V and J genes are TRBV2 and TRBJ2-2, with TRBD2 identical over 7 bases. The CDR3 has 14 amino acids. Looked up from germline, CDR1 is SNHLY and CDR2 is FYNNEI. V lost 7 bases, J lost 6 bases, and 8 bases stayed unmatched. As DNA, the CDR3 is TGTGCCAGCACCCCGACTAGCATCGCCGGGGAGCTGTTTTTT. Protein sequence: CASTPTSIAGELFF.

The rearrangement joins TRBV7-5 to TRBJ1-3. TRBV7-5 is tagged as a pseudogene. The CDR3 loop spans 16 amino acids. CDR3 loop: CARSLGRRSSGNTIYF. CDR3 nucleotides: TGTGCCAGAAGCTTAGGCAGAAGGAGCTCTGGAAACACCATATATTTT.

The rearrangement joins TRBV5-1 to TRBJ1-3; D is perhaps TRBD1 (6 bases). Per the germline V gene, CDR1 is SGHRS and CDR2 is YFSETQ. CDR3 length equals 14 residues. The V end lost 5 bases, the J end lost 0 bases, and 9 bases lay between the germline ends. Here the CDR3 reads CASRQGVSGNTIYF. CDR3 coding DNA: TGCGCCAGCAGACAGGGTGTCTCTGGAAACACCATATATTTT.

The chain is built from TRBV21-1 and TRBJ2-7; TRBD2 is the table's D call, not checked against the DNA. TRBV21-1 is a pseudogene locus. The CDR3 is 13 residues long. The CDR3: CASSKEGAYEQYV. DNA for the CDR3: TGTGCCAGCAGCAAGGAGGGAGCCTACGAGCAGTACGTC.

This chain connects TRBV5-1 to TRBJ2-3; the D is unclear. The V end lost 2 bases, the J end lost 6 bases, and 7 bases lay between the germline ends. Germline V lookup: CDR1 SGHRS, CDR2 YFSETQ. The CDR3 is 12 residues long. CDR3 sequence reads: CASSFNLDTQYF. The CDR3 bases are TGCGCCAGCAGCTTTAATTTGGATACGCAGTATTTT. Using reference TRBV5-1 and TRBJ2-3 for the parts outside the CDR3, the full variable domain is KAGVTQTPRYLIKTRGQQVTLSCSPISGHRSVSWYQQTPGQGLQFLFEYFSETQRNKGNFPGRFSGRQFSNSRSEMNVSTLELGDSALYLCASSFNLDTQYFGPGTRLTVL.

Ten or more counts support this clone. The CDR3 reads CASSLRERESSYNEQFF. For the CDR3, the DNA is TGTGCCAGCAGTTTGAGGGAGCGGGAGAGCTCCTACAATGAGCAGTTCTTC. This chain joins TRBV27 and TRBJ2-1, with 8 nucleotides matching TRBD2. Trimming removed 3 bases from V and 0 bases from J; junction bases left unmatched: 7. The CDR3 runs to 17 residues. From germline, CDR1 is MNHEY and CDR2 SMNVEV (reference sequence).

With regard to this clone: Within the sample, other DNA sequences also encode this same CDR3. The V and J genes are TRBV12-3 or TRBV12-4 and TRBJ1-1; D is undetermined. V was trimmed by 2 bases and J by 2 bases, leaving 6 bases between them. This CDR3 is 13 amino acids long. The CDR3 spells CASSLRVNTEAFF. CDR3 bases: TGTGCCAGCAGTTTACGGGTAAACACTGAAGCTTTCTTT.

V usage is TRBV19 and J usage is TRBJ2-3, with 10 bases fitting TRBD2. Losses at the gene ends were 4 bases for V and 4 bases for J; bases not matched to a gene: 11. In germline, CDR1 is LNHDA, CDR2 SQIVND (reference sequence). The CDR3 consists of 17 residues. The chain's CDR3 is CASSKSSSGSFADTQYF. The DNA of the CDR3 is TGTGCCAGTAGTAAATCCTCTAGCGGGAGCTTCGCAGATACGCAGTATTTT.

The chain recombines TRBV5-4 with TRBJ2-7; 10 nucleotides match TRBD2. Germline CDR1 reads SGHNT; CDR2 reads YYREEE (reference sequence). This CDR3 has 16 amino acids. The ends lost 0 bases at V and 0 bases at J; junction bases unmatched: 3. The CDR3 coding sequence is TGTGCCAGCAGCTTGGCCCCTAGCGGGGGCTCCTACGAGCAGTACTTC. Translating gives CASSLAPSGGSYEQYF.

The chain employs TRBV18 and TRBJ2-5; D gene uncertain. In germline, CDR1 is KGHSH, CDR2 LQKENI. The CDR3 has 13 amino acids. V was shortened by 0 bases and J by 5 bases, with 7 bases between the two germline ends. The CDR3 DNA reads as TGTGCCAGCTCACCACCGGCCGGGGAGACCCAGTACTTC. It yields the protein CASSPPAGETQYF.

This chain uses TRBV7-3 with TRBJ2-5, with 7 bases fitting TRBD1. The CDR3 extends over 16 amino acids. In germline, CDR1 is SGHTA, CDR2 FQGTGA. The V gene end was trimmed by 5 bases and the J gene end by 2 bases; junction bases not matched to a gene: 11. CDR3 DNA: TGTGCCAGCAGCCTACAGCCCCCGGGACAGCAAGAGACCCAGTACTTC. The encoded protein is CASSLQPPGQQETQYF. Full variable domain (missing parts from reference TRBV7-3 and TRBJ2-5): GAGVSQTPSNKVTEKGKYVELRCDPISGHTALYWYRQSLGQGPEFLIYFQGTGAADDSGLPNDRFFAVRPEGSVSTLKIQRTERGDSAVYLCASSLQPPGQQETQYFGPGTRLLVL.

V and J are TRBV5-1 and TRBJ1-1; D might be TRBD1 (5 bases). This CDR3 comprises 16 residues. The germline V and J ends were trimmed by 0 bases and 1 base, with 13 bases remaining between them. Germline loops: CDR1 SGHRS, CDR2 YFSETQ. In DNA form, the CDR3 reads TGCGCCAGCAGCTTGGTGCCCAGGGTGAGGAACACTGAAGCTTTCTTT. It yields the protein CASSLVPRVRNTEAFF.

V is TRBV12-5 and J is TRBJ1-5; tentative D call: TRBD1 (5 bases). Germline values: CDR1 LGHNT, CDR2 FRNRAP. Deletions cut 0 bases from V and 7 bases from J, with 13 bases between. The CDR3 is made up of 15 amino acids. The CDR3 protein is CASGLVGQGEQPQHF. The CDR3 coding sequence is TGTGCTAGTGGTTTGGTAGGCCAGGGTGAGCAGCCCCAGCATTTT.